Sequencing of this TCR beta chain was carried out in a study of T-cell reconstitution after alpha-beta-depleted transplantation in children. General observations from the study: About two months after transplant, alpha-beta T cells reportedly came from several hundred expanded graft clones. Where some patients showed high TCRbeta diversity at day 60, it came from recipient T cells and thymic progenitors that had survived. From newly produced T cells came most of the T-cell counts and diversity one year after transplant.

For this clonotype: Its matching antigen is unknown.

Unique molecular identifiers featured in how the TCRbeta library was prepared. TCRdb independently ran MiXCR on the PCR reads; one entry per CDR3 protein. Seen here are 440,000 or so distinct CDR3 sequences, 43% observed once, and the top ten hold 27%. V lost 7 bases to trimming and J lost 3 bases, with 13 bases between them. The CDR3 length is 12 residues. Germline lookup yields CDR1 SQVTM and CDR2 ANQGSEA. The gene calls are TRBV29-1 and TRBJ2-7; D possibly uses TRBD1 or TRBD2 (5 bases each). The source is a girl aged 2 to 9 with aplastic anemia, due to receive a stem cell transplant. Specimen: PBMCs, collected before TCRalphabeta/CD19-depleted stem cell transplant. CDR3 sequence: CSAQGDGYEQYF. The CDR3 bases are TGCAGCGCTCAGGGAGACGGCTACGAGCAGTACTTC.